This is a list of T cell receptor beta chains from one sample in a study of cytomegalovirus exposure and HLA in healthy donors. Sequenced by immunoSEQ multiplex PCR; TCRdb stores in-frame clones only, minus some. The data hold under 200,000 clones, with approximately 96% observed a single time. The sequenced material came from PBMCs. The origin of the receptors is a woman younger than 30 in good health and CMV-seronegative. The CDR3 runs from the conserved cysteine through the conserved F or W. The order of the fields is V gene, D gene, J gene, clone size, CDR3 protein, CDR3 DNA. D genes are given only for firm matches. Not every row has a clone size; where given, it reads once, few, many or a size class.

TRBV23-1	TRBD1	TRBJ2-5	.	CASSQMTGGEETQYF	TGCGCCAGCAGTCAAATGACAGGGGGGGAGGAGACCCAGTACTTC
TRBV15	TRBD1	TRBJ1-1	.	CATSRGGQGRVEAFF	TGTGCCACCAGCAGGGGGGGACAGGGACGGGTTGAAGCTTTCTTT
TRBV19	TRBD1	TRBJ1-1	once	CASSMGNRGLPGTEAFF	TGTGCCAGTAGTATGGGAAACAGGGGGCTGCCAGGCACTGAAGCTTTCTTT
TRBV6-5	TRBD2	TRBJ2-3	.	CASSTLAVSTDTQYF	TGTGCCAGCAGCACCCTAGCGGTTAGCACAGATACGCAGTATTTT
TRBV5-6	.	TRBJ2-1	.	CASSPLTLSYNEQFF	TGTGCCAGCAGCCCACTAACTCTCTCCTACAATGAGCAGTTCTTC
TRBV4-1	TRBD2	TRBJ2-2	.	CASSQSGGLSGELFF	TGCGCCAGCAGCCAAAGCGGGGGGTTGTCCGGGGAGCTGTTTTTT
TRBV10-3	.	TRBJ1-3	.	CAIRDGGSSGNTIYF	TGTGCCATTAGAGACGGGGGGAGCTCTGGAAACACCATATATTTT
TRBV4-2	TRBD2	TRBJ2-1	.	CASSQDPQRGDYNEQFF	TGTGCCAGCAGCCAAGACCCGCAGCGGGGGGATTACAATGAGCAGTTCTTC
TRBV10-3	TRBD1	TRBJ1-5	.	CAISDGQGSQPQHF	TGTGCCATCAGCGATGGACAGGGCTCTCAGCCCCAGCATTTT
TRBV6-5	.	TRBJ2-2	.	CASRNGGGTGELFF	TGTGCCAGCAGGAACGGGGGAGGAACCGGGGAGCTGTTTTTT
TRBV27	.	TRBJ2-3	.	CASRTATDTQYF	TGTGCCAGCCGGACAGCCACAGATACGCAGTATTTT
TRBV30	TRBD1	TRBJ1-4	once	CAWSGTANEKLFF	TGTGCCTGGAGCGGGACAGCTAATGAAAAACTGTTTTTT
TRBV19	.	TRBJ1-6	.	CASSMYGQDNSPLHF	TGTGCCAGTAGTATGTATGGGCAGGATAATTCACCCCTCCACTTT
TRBV29-1	TRBD2	TRBJ2-1	.	CSVGLADNLRTYNEQFF	TGCAGCGTTGGACTAGCGGATAACCTGAGAACCTACAATGAGCAGTTCTTC
TRBV6-5	.	TRBJ2-1	.	CASSYPPSGNEQFF	TGTGCCAGCAGTTACCCCCCTTCGGGTAATGAGCAGTTCTTC
TRBV2	.	TRBJ1-1	.	CASSLWGVGNTEAFF	TGTGCCAGCAGCTTATGGGGCGTAGGGAACACTGAAGCTTTCTTT
TRBV5-8	.	TRBJ2-5	.	CASSLRHPQETQYF	TGTGCCAGCAGCTTACGACACCCCCAAGAGACCCAGTACTTC
TRBV7-9	.	TRBJ2-2	.	CASSLDTNTGELFF	TGTGCCAGCAGCTTAGACACGAACACCGGGGAGCTGTTTTTT
TRBV6-1	.	TRBJ1-2	once	CASSDRIFHYGYTF	TGTGCCAGCAGTGACAGGATCTTCCACTATGGCTACACCTTC
TRBV5-1	.	TRBJ2-5	.	CASSLAWGGSVSSETQYF	TGCGCCAGCAGCTTGGCCTGGGGGGGCAGCGTCTCTTCAGAGACCCAGTACTTC